This is a list of T cell receptor beta chains from one sample in a study of control samples from healthy donors and cancer patients. Sequencing used immunoSEQ multiplex PCR; TCRdb keeps in-frame clones, though not all of them. The data contain 100,000 to 150,000 clones, roughly 90% of them singletons. Sequenced material: blood. The receptor source for this set is a man in his forties or fifties in good health. The CDR3 runs from the conserved cysteine through the conserved F or W. A D gene is named only where the DNA matches it firmly.

TRBJ1-2 | TRBV27 | 15 | TRBD1 | CASSSRTGVNYGYTF
TRBJ1-1 | TRBV2 | 13 | - | CASRLDRNTEAFF
TRBJ1-1 | TRBV12-3/TRBV12-4 | 10 | - | CASSHTEAFF
TRBJ2-7 | TRBV5-6 | 14 | TRBD1 | CASSLRDRNYEQYF
TRBJ1-1 | TRBV5-4 | 14 | - | CASSVETGRGDAFF
TRBJ2-1 | TRBV4-2 | 16 | TRBD2 | CASSRVTSGGSSEQFF
TRBJ1-1 | TRBV7-9 | 15 | TRBD1 | CASSLGQTLNTEAFF
TRBJ1-1 | TRBV10-3 | 14 | - | CAISEPGRNTEAFF
TRBJ2-5 | TRBV3-1/TRBV3-2 | 14 | - | CASSPNRASETQYF
TRBJ2-7 | TRBV9 | 14 | TRBD1 | CASSVGTGAYEQYF
TRBJ2-3 | TRBV15 | 16 | TRBD1 | CATETQGAASVDTQYF
TRBJ1-1 | TRBV14 | 14 | - | CASSQEVIGTEAFF
TRBJ2-3 | TRBV9 | 16 | - | CASSPIMVSSTDTQYF
TRBJ1-3 | TRBV5-6 | 17 | - | CASSLALWGQNENTIYF
TRBJ1-4 | TRBV5-1 | 14 | TRBD1 | CASSSGQLNEKLFF
TRBJ1-1 | TRBV6-5 | 15 | TRBD1 | CASSSLWTGDREAFF
TRBJ1-5 | TRBV12-5 | 16 | TRBD1 | CASGLPDRGFDQPQHF
TRBJ1-5 | TRBV27 | 17 | - | CASSFRLGDHSNQPQHF
TRBJ1-1 | TRBV5-6 | 13 | - | CASSDGTYTEAFF
TRBJ2-7 | TRBV5-4 | 16 | TRBD1 | CASSFSGTGFTYEQYF
TRBJ1-6 | TRBV4-3 | 15 | - | CASSQDPGGGSPLHF
TRBJ2-7 | TRBV5-6 | 13 | - | CASSPWGGYEQYF
TRBJ2-3 | TRBV5-5 | 12 | - | CASSLVTDTQYF
TRBJ1-3 | TRBV11-2 | 12 | - | CASSLVNLPIYF
TRBJ2-3 | TRBV6-5 | 15 | TRBD1 | CASSYEGAPTDTQYF
TRBJ2-7 | TRBV7-2 | 15 | - | CASSVLRTGRDEQYF
TRBJ1-2 | TRBV6-2/TRBV6-3 | 15 | TRBD1 | CASSLPPDRVYGYTF
TRBJ1-5 | TRBV6-1 | 16 | - | CASSERFHTGNQPQHF
TRBJ1-3 | TRBV7-8 | 17 | - | CASSVRAADGTRNTIYF
TRBJ1-4 | TRBV11-2 | 14 | TRBD1 | CASSRTGGSEKLFF
TRBJ1-1 | TRBV7-2 | 14 | - | CASSLGPLNTEAFF
TRBJ1-2 | TRBV7-9 | 18 | - | CASSSPGHGGFYLYGYTF
TRBJ2-5 | TRBV19 | 18 | TRBD2 | CASSPGLAGGPQQETQYF
TRBJ2-5 | TRBV10-3 | 15 | TRBD1 | CAISELNRGRETQYF
TRBJ1-1 | TRBV6-6 | 14 | - | CASSYSRGETEAFF
TRBJ2-7 | TRBV7-7 | 15 | TRBD1 | CASSSGQVRIYEQYF
TRBJ2-3 | TRBV9 | 19 | TRBD2 | CASSARASSSGGASDTQYF
TRBJ1-1 | TRBV10-3 | 13 | - | CAIKLGGNTEAFF
TRBJ1-4 | TRBV27 | 15 | - | CASSLTVFGNEKLFF
TRBJ1-4 | TRBV4-3 | 15 | - | CASSQEYSNYEKLFF
TRBJ2-7 | TRBV2 | 13 | TRBD1 | CASRLRQGREQYF
TRBJ1-4 | TRBV7-9 | 15 | - | CASSLGGGANEKLFF
TRBJ2-3 | TRBV5-4 | 16 | TRBD2 | CASSPTSGGAPDTQYF
TRBJ1-2 | TRBV29-1 | 13 | - | CSVKKSQVYGYTF
TRBJ2-3 | TRBV2 | 16 | TRBD2 | CASSDGSSGGPDTQYF
TRBJ2-3 | TRBV7-9 | 16 | - | CASSWGLSTSTDTQYF
TRBJ1-2 | TRBV5-1 | 14 | - | CASSPQSANYGYTF
TRBJ2-3 | TRBV24-1 | 12 | TRBD1 | CATSLTGGTQYF